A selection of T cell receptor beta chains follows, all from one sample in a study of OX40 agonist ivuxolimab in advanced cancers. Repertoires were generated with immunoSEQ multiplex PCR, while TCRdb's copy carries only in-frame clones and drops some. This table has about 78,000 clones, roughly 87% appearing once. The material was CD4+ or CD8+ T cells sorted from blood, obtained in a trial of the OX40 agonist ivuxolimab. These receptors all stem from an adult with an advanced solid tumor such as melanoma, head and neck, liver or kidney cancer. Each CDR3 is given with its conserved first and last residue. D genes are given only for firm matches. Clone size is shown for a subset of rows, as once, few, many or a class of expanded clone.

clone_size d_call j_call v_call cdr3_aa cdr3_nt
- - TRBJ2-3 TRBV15 CATLQGSSTDTQYF TGTGCCACCTTACAGGGATCTAGCACAGATACGCAGTATTTT
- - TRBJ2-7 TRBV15 CATSRQQSFHEQYF TGTGCCACCAGCCGTCAGCAGAGCTTCCACGAGCAGTACTTC
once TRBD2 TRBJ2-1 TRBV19 CASSPLGTSGGNEQFF TGTGCCAGTAGCCCTTTAGGGACTAGCGGGGGGAATGAGCAGTTCTTC
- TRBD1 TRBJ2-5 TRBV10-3 CAISGGQGLKETQYF TGTGCCATCAGTGGAGGACAGGGGTTGAAAGAGACCCAGTACTTC
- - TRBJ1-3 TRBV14 CASSPGYRNTIYF TGTGCCAGCAGCCCAGGGTATAGAAACACCATATATTTT
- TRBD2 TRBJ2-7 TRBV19 CASSRLAVSPYEQYF TGTGCCAGTAGTCGACTAGCGGTTTCGCCCTACGAGCAGTACTTC
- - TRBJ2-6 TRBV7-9 CASSLVTGAVLTF TGTGCCAGCAGCCTAGTGACAGGTGCCGTCCTGACTTTC
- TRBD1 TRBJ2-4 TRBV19 CASSMDGQGALNIQYF TGTGCCAGTAGTATGGACGGACAGGGGGCGTTGAACATTCAGTACTTC
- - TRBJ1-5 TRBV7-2 CASSPMMGGSNQPQHF TGTGCCAGCAGCCCGATGATGGGAGGGAGCAATCAGCCCCAGCATTTT
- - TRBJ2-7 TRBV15 CATSQHGYEQYF TGTGCCACCAGCCAGCACGGCTACGAGCAGTACTTC
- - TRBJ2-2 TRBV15 CATSTGPNTGELFF TGTGCCACCAGCACAGGTCCGAACACCGGGGAGCTGTTTTTT
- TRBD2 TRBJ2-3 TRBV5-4 CASSRWLAGTSTDTQYF TGTGCCAGCAGCCGCTGGCTAGCGGGAACTAGCACAGATACGCAGTATTTT
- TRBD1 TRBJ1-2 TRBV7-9 CASSHGQGYGYTF TGTGCCAGCAGTCACGGACAGGGCTATGGCTACACCTTC
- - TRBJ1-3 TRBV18 CASSPPNDPGNTIYF TGTGCCAGCTCACCACCGAACGACCCTGGAAACACCATATATTTT
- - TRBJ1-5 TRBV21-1 CASSPEGQCNQPQHF TGTGCCAGCAGCCCGGAGGGCCAGTGCAATCAGCCCCAGCATTTT
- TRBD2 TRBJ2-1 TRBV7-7 CASSLASGNEQFF TGTGCCAGCAGCTTGGCTAGCGGCAATGAGCAGTTCTTC
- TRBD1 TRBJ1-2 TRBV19 CASRDRATNYGYTF TGTGCCAGTAGGGACAGGGCCACTAACTATGGCTACACCTTC
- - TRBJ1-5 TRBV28 CASSISNQPQHF TGTGCCAGCAGTATCAGCAATCAGCCCCAGCATTTT
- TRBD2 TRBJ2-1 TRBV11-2 CASSPGTSGNNEQFF TGTGCCAGCAGCCCCGGGACTAGCGGGAACAATGAGCAGTTCTTC
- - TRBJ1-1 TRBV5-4 CASSLMGTTEAFF TGTGCCAGCAGCTTGATGGGAACAACTGAAGCTTTCTTT
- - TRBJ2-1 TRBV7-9 CASSSPTGRDNEQFF TGTGCCAGCAGCTCCCCGACAGGCAGAGACAATGAGCAGTTCTTC
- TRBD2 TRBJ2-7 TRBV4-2 CASSPGLAGGLYEQYF TGTGCCAGCAGCCCCGGACTAGCGGGAGGTTTATACGAGCAGTACTTC
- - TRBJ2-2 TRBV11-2 CASSLGVSAGVGELFF TGTGCCAGCAGCTTAGGGGTCTCGGCTGGGGTTGGGGAGCTGTTTTTT
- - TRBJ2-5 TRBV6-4 CASRPPGRGMGTQYF TGTGCCAGCAGACCCCCGGGACGTGGCATGGGGACCCAGTACTTC
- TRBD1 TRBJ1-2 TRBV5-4 CASSLALTGTLNYGYTF TGTGCCAGCAGCTTGGCCCTGACAGGGACTCTTAACTATGGCTACACCTTC
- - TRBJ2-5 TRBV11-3 CASSTGFDGDQETQYF TGTGCCAGCAGCACCGGATTCGACGGGGACCAAGAGACCCAGTACTTC
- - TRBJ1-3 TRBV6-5 CASSSTGSGNTIYF TGTGCCAGCAGTTCTACAGGGTCTGGAAACACCATATATTTT
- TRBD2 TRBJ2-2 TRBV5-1 CASSLPSSSGSIFGTGELFF TGCGCCAGCAGCTTACCAAGCTCTAGCGGGAGCATTTTCGGCACCGGGGAGCTGTTTTTT
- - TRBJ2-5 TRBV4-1 CASSQDLVGVRYF TGCGCCAGCAGCCAAGATCTGGTAGGGGTCCGGTACTTC